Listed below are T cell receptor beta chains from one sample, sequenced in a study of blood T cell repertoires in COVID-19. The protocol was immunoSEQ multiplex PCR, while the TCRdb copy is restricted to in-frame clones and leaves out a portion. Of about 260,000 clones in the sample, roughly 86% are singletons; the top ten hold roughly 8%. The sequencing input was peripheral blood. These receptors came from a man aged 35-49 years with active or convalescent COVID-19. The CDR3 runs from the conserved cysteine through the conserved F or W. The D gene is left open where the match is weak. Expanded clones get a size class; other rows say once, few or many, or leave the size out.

DNA: TGCAGCGTTGTTCAGGGGCGCTATGGCTACACCTTC
CDR3: CSVVQGRYGYTF
D: -
J: TRBJ1-2
size: -
V: TRBV29-1

DNA: TGTGCCAGCTCACCACGACAGGGGCCCTACTCTACCGGGGAGCTGTTTTTT
CDR3: CASSPRQGPYSTGELFF
D: TRBD1
J: TRBJ2-2
size: -
V: TRBV18

DNA: TGCAGCGTTGATAGGTCTGGGGCGGGAGGGAGCAATGAGCAGTTCTTC
CDR3: CSVDRSGAGGSNEQFF
D: TRBD2
J: TRBJ2-1
size: -
V: TRBV29-1

DNA: TGTGCCATCAGTGAAACAGTAGATTCACCCCTCCACTTT
CDR3: CAISETVDSPLHF
D: -
J: TRBJ1-6
size: -
V: TRBV10-3

DNA: TGTGCCAGCAGTTACCAGGGACAGGGAGGGCCCTACGAGCAGTACTTC
CDR3: CASSYQGQGGPYEQYF
D: TRBD1
J: TRBJ2-7
size: -
V: TRBV6-5

DNA: TGTGCCAGCAGCCCTAGAACGGGCAGGGTTGAGTCTGCTAATGGCTACACCTTC
CDR3: CASSPRTGRVESANGYTF
D: -
J: TRBJ1-2
size: -
V: TRBV11-3

DNA: TGCGCCAGCAGCCTTTTACAGGGGATTCTAACCTACGAGCAGTACTTC
CDR3: CASSLLQGILTYEQYF
D: TRBD1
J: TRBJ2-7
size: -
V: TRBV4-1

DNA: TGTGCCAGCAGCTTATCGGACAGGGGGCACGGTAACTATGGCTACACCTTC
CDR3: CASSLSDRGHGNYGYTF
D: TRBD1
J: TRBJ1-2
size: once
V: TRBV11-2

DNA: TGTGCCAGCAGTGGGACAGGGATCGGATATGGCTACACCTTC
CDR3: CASSGTGIGYGYTF
D: TRBD1
J: TRBJ1-2
size: -
V: TRBV2

DNA: TGTGCCAGCAGCTTAGGGGGGCGGACGGGCCTCTCCTACAATGAGCAGTTCTTC
CDR3: CASSLGGRTGLSYNEQFF
D: -
J: TRBJ2-1
size: -
V: TRBV7-2

DNA: TGTGCCAGTGGGAGCCTCTCAACTGGGGACAGCAACACCGGGGAGCTGTTTTTT
CDR3: CASGSLSTGDSNTGELFF
D: TRBD1
J: TRBJ2-2
size: -
V: TRBV9

DNA: TGCAGCGTTGCTAACTACGAAGCTTTCTTT
CDR3: CSVANYEAFF
D: -
J: TRBJ1-1
size: -
V: TRBV29-1

DNA: TGTGCCAGCAGTTACGTACTAGCGGACTACAATGAGCAGTTCTTC
CDR3: CASSYVLADYNEQFF
D: TRBD2
J: TRBJ2-1
size: -
V: TRBV6-5

DNA: TGTGCCTGGAGCGTCCCGGGACTAACCCTCTACAATGAGCAGTTCTTC
CDR3: CAWSVPGLTLYNEQFF
D: TRBD2
J: TRBJ2-1
size: -
V: TRBV30

DNA: TGCGCCAGCAGCCAAGATTTCAGCTGGGACTCATTAACCTACGAGCAGTACTTC
CDR3: CASSQDFSWDSLTYEQYF
D: -
J: TRBJ2-7
size: -
V: TRBV4-1

DNA: TGTGCCAGCAGACCCAGGGAAGGCTATGGCTACACCTTC
CDR3: CASRPREGYGYTF
D: -
J: TRBJ1-2
size: few
V: TRBV12-3/TRBV12-4

DNA: TGTGCCAGCAGCGACGGACAGTCGGAGACCCAGTACTTC
CDR3: CASSDGQSETQYF
D: -
J: TRBJ2-5
size: -
V: TRBV11-3

DNA: TGTGCCAGCAGCCCCATGGGGGGGAGGAACAATGAGCAGTTCTTC
CDR3: CASSPMGGRNNEQFF
D: TRBD2
J: TRBJ2-1
size: -
V: TRBV11-2

DNA: TGCGCCAGCAGTGAGGGACTAGCGAATGAGCAGTTCTTC
CDR3: CASSEGLANEQFF
D: TRBD2
J: TRBJ2-1
size: -
V: TRBV10-1

DNA: TGTGCCAGCAGTGATATGAGGGCGAACACCGGGGAGCTGTTTTTT
CDR3: CASSDMRANTGELFF
D: -
J: TRBJ2-2
size: -
V: TRBV2

DNA: TGTGCCAGCAGCGTAGACACAGTAAACACTGAAGCTTTCTTT
CDR3: CASSVDTVNTEAFF
D: -
J: TRBJ1-1
size: -
V: TRBV9

DNA: TGTGCCAGCAGCGTAGGGCCGTCTTATAATCAGCCCCAGCATTTT
CDR3: CASSVGPSYNQPQHF
D: -
J: TRBJ1-5
size: -
V: TRBV9

DNA: TGTGCCAGTAGTTTTGCGGTCCTCGCGTCCACTGAAGCTTTCTTT
CDR3: CASSFAVLASTEAFF
D: -
J: TRBJ1-1
size: -
V: TRBV19

DNA: TGTGCCAGCAGCCCCGCTCATTCAATCGCGGAGACCCAGTACTTC
CDR3: CASSPAHSIAETQYF
D: -
J: TRBJ2-5
size: -
V: TRBV7-3

DNA: TGTGCCAGCAGCCCCCGACAGGACTATGGCTACACCTTC
CDR3: CASSPRQDYGYTF
D: -
J: TRBJ1-2
size: -
V: TRBV3-1/TRBV3-2

DNA: TGTGCCAGCAGCCCAAGAGTTACTGAAGCTTTCTTT
CDR3: CASSPRVTEAFF
D: -
J: TRBJ1-1
size: -
V: TRBV7-9

DNA: TGTGCCACCAGTGACCGTACGATCGCGGGCACCGGGGAGCTGTTTTTT
CDR3: CATSDRTIAGTGELFF
D: -
J: TRBJ2-2
size: -
V: TRBV24-1

DNA: TGTGCCAGCAGCGGGATCGCGGGAGTCTACAATGAGCAGTTCTTC
CDR3: CASSGIAGVYNEQFF
D: TRBD2
J: TRBJ2-1
size: -
V: TRBV14

DNA: TGTGCCAGCAGCCGCAGCGGGGGGGGATATGAGCAGTTCTTC
CDR3: CASSRSGGGYEQFF
D: TRBD2
J: TRBJ2-1
size: -
V: TRBV5-4

DNA: TGTGCCAGCAGCTTACGGGACAGGCCTAACACCGGGGAGCTGTTTTTT
CDR3: CASSLRDRPNTGELFF
D: TRBD1
J: TRBJ2-2
size: -
V: TRBV11-2

DNA: TGCGCCAGCAGCTTACGGGGTAAAGGGGAGCTGTTTTTT
CDR3: CASSLRGKGELFF
D: -
J: TRBJ2-2
size: -
V: TRBV5-1